The TCR beta chain described here comes from a study of blood T cell repertoires in COVID-19. The ends were cut back, 6 bases at V and 6 bases at J, with 17 bases in the middle. The CDR3 totals 14 residues. Germline V gene data show CDR1 as LGHDT and CDR2 as YNNKEL (reference sequence). TCRdb's table, derived via immunoSEQ multiplex PCR, lists solely in-frame clones and lacks some. The profile shows 69,000 or so clones, approximately 80% of them singletons. Patients from Seattle were sampled longitudinally, starting during active infection. V and J are TRBV3-1 (or the pseudogene TRBV3-2) and TRBJ1-1; no clear D. Sequenced material: peripheral blood. The receptor comes from a man aged 50-60 years with COVID-19, enrolled during active disease. The DNA for the CDR3 is TGTGCCAGCAGTCCAAGGAGTACGGTGTCTGAAGCTTTCTTT. Its protein is CASSPRSTVSEAFF.